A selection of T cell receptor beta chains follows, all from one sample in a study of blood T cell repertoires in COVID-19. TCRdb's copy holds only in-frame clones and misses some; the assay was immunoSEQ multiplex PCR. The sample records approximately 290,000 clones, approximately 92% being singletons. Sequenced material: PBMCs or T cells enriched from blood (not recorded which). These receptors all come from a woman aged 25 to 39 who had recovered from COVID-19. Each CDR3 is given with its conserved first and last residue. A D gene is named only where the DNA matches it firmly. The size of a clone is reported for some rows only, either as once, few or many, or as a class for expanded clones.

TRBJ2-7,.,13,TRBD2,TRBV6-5,CASTEREVYEQYF,TGTGCCAGCACCGAGCGGGAGGTCTACGAGCAGTACTTC
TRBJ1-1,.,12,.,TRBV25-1,CASSEGLSKAFF,TGTGCCAGCAGTGAGGGGCTGAGCAAAGCTTTCTTT
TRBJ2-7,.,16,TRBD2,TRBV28,CASSPISGRARGEQYF,TGTGCCAGCAGCCCTATTAGCGGGAGGGCGAGAGGCGAGCAGTACTTC
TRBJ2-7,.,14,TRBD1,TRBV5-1,CASSRTGTDYEQYF,TGCGCCAGCAGCCGTACCGGGACAGACTACGAGCAGTACTTC
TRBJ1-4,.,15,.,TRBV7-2,CASSLIWQGNEKLFF,TGTGCCAGCAGCTTAATATGGCAGGGAAATGAAAAACTGTTTTTT
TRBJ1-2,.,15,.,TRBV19,CASIPDRELSYGYTF,TGTGCCAGTATCCCCGACAGAGAGCTTTCCTATGGCTACACCTTC
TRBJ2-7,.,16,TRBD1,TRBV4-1,CASSQIPGTGSYEQYF,TGCGCCAGCAGCCAAATCCCCGGGACAGGCTCCTACGAGCAGTACTTC
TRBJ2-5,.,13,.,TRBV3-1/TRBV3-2,CASSPGLQETQYF,TGTGCCAGCAGCCCAGGGCTCCAAGAGACCCAGTACTTC
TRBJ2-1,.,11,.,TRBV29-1,CSVGGYNEQFF,TGCAGCGTTGGCGGTTACAATGAGCAGTTCTTC
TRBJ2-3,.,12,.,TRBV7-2,CASSRQADTQYF,TGTGCCAGCAGCCGACAGGCAGATACGCAGTATTTT
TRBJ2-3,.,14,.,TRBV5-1,CASSLRQGTDTQYF,TGCGCCAGCAGCTTGCGACAGGGCACAGATACGCAGTATTTT
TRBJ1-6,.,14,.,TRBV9,CASSGTALNSPLHF,TGTGCCAGCAGCGGGACAGCCTTAAATTCACCCCTCCACTTT
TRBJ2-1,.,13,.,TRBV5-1,CASSLGRDNEQFF,TGCGCCAGCAGCTTAGGCAGGGACAATGAGCAGTTCTTC
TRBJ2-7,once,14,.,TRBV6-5,CASRMTGTSNEQYF,TGTGCCAGCAGGATGACCGGGACATCCAACGAGCAGTACTTC
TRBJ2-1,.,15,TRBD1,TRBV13,CASSLDIAGGNEQFF,TGTGCCAGCAGCTTAGATATTGCAGGGGGCAATGAGCAGTTCTTC
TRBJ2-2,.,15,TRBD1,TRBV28,CASSLSGTGDGELFF,TGTGCCAGCAGTTTATCCGGGACAGGGGACGGGGAGCTGTTTTTT
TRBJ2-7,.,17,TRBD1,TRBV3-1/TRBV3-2,CASSQGTGVSDIYEQYF,TGTGCCAGCAGCCAGGGCACAGGGGTATCCGATATCTACGAGCAGTACTTC
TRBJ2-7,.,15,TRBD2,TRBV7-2,CASRGGSSGFHEQYF,TGTGCCAGCAGGGGGGGGAGTAGCGGGTTTCACGAGCAGTACTTC
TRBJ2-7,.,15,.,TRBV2,CASSPRSSGTYEQYF,TGTGCCAGCAGCCCCCGTTCAAGCGGCACCTACGAGCAGTACTTC
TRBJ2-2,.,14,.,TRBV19,CASRIQSYTGELFF,TGTGCCAGTAGGATCCAGTCCTACACCGGGGAGCTGTTTTTT
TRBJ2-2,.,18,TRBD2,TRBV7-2,CASSLGWGGRADTGELFF,TGTGCCAGCAGCTTAGGTTGGGGCGGGAGGGCCGACACCGGGGAGCTGTTTTTT
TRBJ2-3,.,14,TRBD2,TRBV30,CAWSRDYSTDTQYF,TGTGCCTGGAGTCGGGACTACAGCACAGATACGCAGTATTTT
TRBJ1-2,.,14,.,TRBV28,CASSTQGRDYGYTF,TGTGCCAGCAGTACACAGGGTAGGGACTATGGCTACACCTTC
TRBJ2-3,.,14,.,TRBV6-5,CASSLSISRDTQYF,TGTGCCAGCAGTTTGTCGATATCTAGGGATACGCAGTATTTT
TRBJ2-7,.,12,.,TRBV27,CASWGVCCEQYF,TGTGCCAGTTGGGGGGTCTGCTGCGAGCAGTACTTC
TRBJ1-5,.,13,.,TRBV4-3,CASSFSGNQPQHF,TGCGCCAGCAGCTTTTCAGGGAACCAGCCCCAGCATTTT
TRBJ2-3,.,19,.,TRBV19,CASSIDPRTTLIRGDTQYF,TGTGCCAGTAGTATAGATCCACGGACTACCCTCATCCGGGGAGATACGCAGTATTTT
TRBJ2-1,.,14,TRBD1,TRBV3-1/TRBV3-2,CASSRDRVGNEQFF,TGTGCCAGCAGCCGTGACAGGGTAGGCAATGAGCAGTTCTTC
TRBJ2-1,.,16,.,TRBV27,CASSLFSAGRHNEQFF,TGTGCCAGCAGTTTATTCTCGGCCGGGAGACACAATGAGCAGTTCTTC
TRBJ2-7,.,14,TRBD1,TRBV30,CASSRTGYSYEQYF,TGTGCCTCTTCTCGGACAGGGTACTCCTACGAGCAGTACTTC
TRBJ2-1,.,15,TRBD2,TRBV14,CASSQAGVLDNEQFF,TGTGCCAGCAGCCAGGCGGGAGTTTTGGACAATGAGCAGTTCTTC
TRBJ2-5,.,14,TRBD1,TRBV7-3,CASSLDRGHETQYF,TGTGCCAGCAGCTTAGACAGGGGGCACGAGACCCAGTACTTC